This entry lists 17 T cell receptor beta chains sequenced from one sample in a study of shared clonotypes between healthy human individuals. Sequencing was performed with immunoSEQ multiplex PCR; in TCRdb, only in-frame clones are kept and a portion is missing. The sample lists approximately 2.4 million clones, approximately 96% occurring once. Sequencing was done on a sample of naive CD4+ T cells sorted from blood. Subset denoted: CD45RA+ positively selected. The receptors originated from a man aged 18-30 years in good health.

The V and J genes are TRBV4-1 and TRBJ1-2, with no clear D. Germline values: CDR1 MGHRA, CDR2 YSYEKL. The CDR3 runs 16 residues. Trimming removed 4 bases at V and 4 bases at J, with 19 bases between. Here the CDR3 reads CASSLLVGGLGYGYTF. CDR3 sequence (DNA): TGCGCCAGCAGCCTTCTAGTGGGAGGGCTCGGCTATGGCTACACCTTC.

This clone was counted a single time. V is TRBV6-1 and J is TRBJ2-6; perhaps TRBD1 as D (5 bases). The CDR3 runs to 13 residues. Germline values: CDR1 MNHNS, CDR2 SASEGT. Trimming removed 6 bases from V and 6 bases from J, with 9 bases in between. The CDR3 nucleotides are TGTGCCAGCAGAGGGGCTATGGCCAACGTCCTGACTTTC. Translating gives CASRGAMANVLTF.

The chain joins TRBV5-1 to TRBJ2-2; 7 bases line up with TRBD1. V shed 1 base and J 0 bases; nucleotides not matched to a gene: 3. The germline CDR1 and CDR2 sequences are SGHRS and YFSETQ. This CDR3 has 16 amino acids. The CDR3 reads CASSLIGTANTGELFF. CDR3 DNA: TGCGCCAGCAGCTTGATCGGGACAGCGAACACCGGGGAGCTGTTTTTT. The variable domain in full, completed from reference TRBV5-1 and TRBJ2-2, reads KAGVTQTPRYLIKTRGQQVTLSCSPISGHRSVSWYQQTPGQGLQFLFEYFSETQRNKGNFPGRFSGRQFSNSRSEMNVSTLELGDSALYLCASSLIGTANTGELFFGEGSRLTVL.

CDR3 protein: CASHRGNTGELFF. For the CDR3, the DNA is TGTGCCAGTCATCGGGGGAACACCGGGGAGCTGTTTTTT. The chain carries TRBV5-4 and TRBJ2-2; D perhaps matches TRBD2 (5 bases). This CDR3 has 13 amino acids. V was pared by 8 bases and J by 1 base, with 9 bases between. Per germline, CDR1 SGHNT and CDR2 YYREEE (reference sequence).

Concerning this clone: Different DNA sequences within this sample yield the same CDR3. V gene TRBV18 combines with J gene TRBJ2-7, with D possibly TRBD2 on 6 matching bases. The CDR3 is 14 residues long. V was shortened by 3 bases and J by 2 bases, with 11 bases between the two germline ends. CDR1 is KGHSH, CDR2 LQKENI, per germline. The CDR3 loop is CASSPRDGTYEQYF. CDR3 nucleotides: TGTGCCAGCTCACCGCGGGACGGCACCTACGAGCAGTACTTC.

The rearrangement uses TRBV27 and TRBJ2-7; D gene ambiguous. Germline CDR1 MNHEY, CDR2 SMNVEV (reference sequence). This CDR3 comprises 13 residues. V lost 6 bases and J lost 3, with 12 bases in between. As DNA, the CDR3 is TGTGCCAGCAGCCCTGACATTTTCTACGAGCAGTACTTC. This codes for CASSPDIFYEQYF.

The chain employs TRBV27 and TRBJ1-1, with D possibly TRBD1 on 6 matching bases. The CDR3 has 15 residues. The germline gives CDR1 MNHEY, CDR2 SMNVEV (reference sequence). With 1 base removed from V and 0 bases from J, the gap between germline ends came to 9 bases. CDR3 in amino acids: CASSLWGDMNTEAFF. The CDR3 DNA reads TGTGCCAGCAGTTTATGGGGGGACATGAACACTGAAGCTTTCTTT.

This clone was seen just once. The chain links TRBV19 to TRBJ2-2; D may correspond to TRBD1 or TRBD2 (5 bases each). This CDR3 has 14 residues. The V and J ends lost 3 bases and 3 bases respectively, with 8 bases between them. CDR1 is LNHDA and CDR2 is SQIVND in the germline V gene (reference sequence). The CDR3 DNA follows: TGTGCCAGTAGTATCCTGGGGGACACCGGGGAGCTGTTTTTT. Protein sequence: CASSILGDTGELFF. The full variable domain, completed using reference TRBV19 and TRBJ2-2, is DGGITQSPKYLFRKEGQNVTLSCEQNLNHDAMYWYRQDPGQGLRLIYYSQIVNDFQKGDIAEGYSVSREKKESFPLTVTSAQKNPTAFYLCASSILGDTGELFFGEGSRLTVL.

Comments on this clone: Other DNA sequences in this specimen translate into the identical CDR3. The CDR3: CASSSTGSYEQYF. The CDR3 DNA follows: TGCGCCAGCAGCTCGACAGGATCCTACGAGCAGTACTTC. J is TRBJ2-7 and V is TRBV5-1; a possible D gene is TRBD1 (6 bases). V lost 3 bases to trimming and J lost 1 base, with 8 bases between them. Germline CDR1 SGHRS, CDR2 YFSETQ. This CDR3 is 13 amino acids long.

J is TRBJ2-2 and V is TRBV5-6; 7 nucleotides match TRBD2. The CDR3 loop spans 17 amino acids. Per the germline V gene, CDR1 is SGHDT and CDR2 is YYEEEE. V shed 3 bases, J shed 6 bases, and the junction held 14 bases outside the gene matches. CDR3 sequence (DNA): TGTGCCAGCAGCTCCGAGGCGTGGGAGGGCCAACCCGGGGAGCTGTTTTTT. Translating it yields CASSSEAWEGQPGELFF.

V is TRBV27 and J is TRBJ2-2, with 7 bases matching TRBD1. V lost 8 bases to trimming and J lost 4 bases; unmatched junction nucleotides: 10. This CDR3 contains 15 residues. The germline V gene encodes CDR1 MNHEY and CDR2 SMNVEV (reference sequence). CDR3 region: CASGHSGGTTGELFF. The CDR3 nucleotides are TGTGCCAGCGGACATTCAGGGGGTACCACCGGGGAGCTGTTTTTT.

V and J are TRBV11-2 and TRBJ2-5, with D unclear. V was cut by 1 base and J by 6 bases, with 15 bases left in between. CDR3 length: 15 residues. Germline-derived CDR1 and CDR2 are SGHAT and FQNNGV. CDR3: CASSLARPYIKTQYF. In DNA form, the CDR3 reads TGTGCCAGCAGCTTAGCCCGACCGTACATAAAGACCCAGTACTTC.

The chain couples TRBV29-1 to TRBJ1-2, with D possibly TRBD1 on 6 matching bases. Germline CDR1 is SQVTM and CDR2 is ANQGSEA. This CDR3 has 14 amino acids. Trimming pared 0 bases from V and 8 bases from J, leaving 16 bases between. The chain's CDR3 is CSVEEGTPRRGYTF. The CDR3 coding sequence is TGCAGCGTTGAAGAAGGGACACCGCGGAGGGGCTACACCTTC.

The V call is TRBV7-2, the J call TRBJ1-1; TRBD1 might be the D (6 bases). The CDR3 is 15 amino acids. The ends were cut back, 3 bases at V and 0 bases at J, with 11 bases in the middle. Germline CDR1 reads SGHTA; CDR2 reads FQGNSA. The DNA for the CDR3 is TGTGCCAGCAGCTTCTCAGGGGTTTTGAACACTGAAGCTTTCTTT. Translated, it gives CASSFSGVLNTEAFF.

J is TRBJ2-7 and V is TRBV6-1; D not resolved. The CDR3 consists of 15 residues. Germline CDR1 is MNHNS and CDR2 is SASEGT. Deletions cut 1 base from V and 4 bases from J, with 14 bases between. CDR3 DNA: TGTGCCAGCAGTGAAGTTAGGGCTATTGGTTACGAGCAGTACTTC. It codes for CASSEVRAIGYEQYF.

Comments on this clone: This same CDR3 is encoded by further DNA sequences in the sample. The rearrangement links TRBV7-2 to TRBJ2-1; D gene uncertain. The CDR3 length is 12 residues. Trimming shortened V by 1 base and J by 3 bases, and 1 base separated the two germline ends. CDR1 is SGHTA, CDR2 FQGNSA, per germline. In nucleotides, the CDR3 is TGTGCCAGCAGCTTAGGCTACAATGAGCAGTTCTTC. Translation gives CASSLGYNEQFF. Supplemented by reference TRBV7-2 and TRBJ2-1, the full variable domain reads GAGVSQSPSNKVTEKGKDVELRCDPISGHTALYWYRQSLGQGLEFLIYFQGNSAPDKSGLPSDRFSAERTGGSVSTLTIQRTQQEDSAVYLCASSLGYNEQFFGPGTRLTVL.

This chain uses TRBV14 with TRBJ2-7, with D possibly being TRBD1 or TRBD2 (5 bases each). This CDR3 spans 13 amino acids. Looked up from germline, CDR1 is SGHDN and CDR2 is FVKESK. V gave up 3 bases and J gave up 2 bases, with 8 bases separating them. This CDR3 is CASSQPGPYEQYF. The CDR3 DNA reads as TGTGCCAGCAGCCAGCCGGGACCCTACGAGCAGTACTTC.